This T cell receptor (beta chain) was sequenced in a study of blood T cell repertoires in COVID-19. Study as a whole: Collection of acute and convalescent COVID-19 samples took place in the United States, Italy and Spain. T cells, B-cell-depleted T cells, or PBMCs provided the cDNA or gDNA that served as material.

In the original analysis: For nucleated cells, counts were estimated from reference gene primer amplification. Libraries were prepared by immunoSEQ multiplex PCR; TCRdb keeps only in-frame clonotypes and omits some of them. That table supplies the V and J calls and clone size; D and trimming were determined from the DNA. The repertoire holds roughly 180,000 clones, with around 80% as singletons. Germline CDR1 reads SGHDT; CDR2 reads YYEEEE. The CDR3 runs 17 residues. Trimming took 3 bases from V and 4 from J; bases not matched to a gene: 5. The sequence came from a human donor in a cohort sampled during active COVID-19. The sample was peripheral blood. The J gene is TRBJ2-3, the V gene TRBV5-6; TRBD2 matches 16 bases. CDR3 loop: CASSSGTSGGAADTQYF. The CDR3 DNA reads TGTGCCAGCAGCTCCGGGACTAGCGGGGGGGCGGCAGATACGCAGTATTTT.